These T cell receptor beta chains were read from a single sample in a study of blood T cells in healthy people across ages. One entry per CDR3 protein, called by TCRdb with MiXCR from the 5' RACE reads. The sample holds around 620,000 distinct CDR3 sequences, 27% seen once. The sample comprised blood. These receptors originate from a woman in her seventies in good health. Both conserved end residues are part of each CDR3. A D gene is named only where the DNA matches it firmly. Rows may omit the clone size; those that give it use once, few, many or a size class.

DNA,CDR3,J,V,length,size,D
TGCAGCGTTCGCGGGACCCAGAACACCGGGGAGCTGTTTTTT,CSVRGTQNTGELFF,TRBJ2-2,TRBV29-1,14,NA,NA
TGTGCCACCAGCAGAGATGAAGGTAGCACCCAGTACTTC,CATSRDEGSTQYF,TRBJ2-5,TRBV15,13,few,NA
TGTGCCAGCAGATTCGGACAGGGGGTGTTTGAGCAGTTCTTC,CASRFGQGVFEQFF,TRBJ2-1,TRBV6-1,14,few,TRBD1
TGTGCCACCAGCAGACTAGCGACGAACACCGGGGAGCTGTTTTTT,CATSRLATNTGELFF,TRBJ2-2,TRBV15,15,few,NA
TGTGCCAGCAGTTACCGCCAGGGGGATGGCTACACCTTC,CASSYRQGDGYTF,TRBJ1-2,TRBV6-5,13,few,TRBD1
TGCAGTGCTAGAGAGTTCTCAAGATCACCCCTCCACTTT,CSAREFSRSPLHF,TRBJ1-6,TRBV20-1,13,few,NA
TGTGCCAGCAGCTCAGGTCCTCCACTGAACAACGAGCAGTACTTC,CASSSGPPLNNEQYF,TRBJ2-7,TRBV7-2,15,NA,NA
TGCAGTGCTAGAACGCGGGGAGGCACTGAAGCTTTCTTT,CSARTRGGTEAFF,TRBJ1-1,TRBV20-1,13,few,NA
TGTGCCGGCAGCCATGCCGGGACTAGGGTCAACGAGCAGTACTTC,CAGSHAGTRVNEQYF,TRBJ2-7,TRBV4-2,15,few,TRBD2
TGTGCCAGCAGTTCATCAGGGAACACTGAAGCTTTCTTT,CASSSSGNTEAFF,TRBJ1-1,TRBV12-3/TRBV12-4,13,many,NA
TGCGCCAGCAGCCAGAATAGCGGGGGGGCCTACGAGCAGTACTTC,CASSQNSGGAYEQYF,TRBJ2-7,TRBV4-1,15,many,TRBD2
TGTGCCAGCAGCCCCTGGGGGACTAGGGCCAACGTTCTGACTTTC,CASSPWGTRANVLTF,TRBJ2-6,TRBV28,15,NA,TRBD2
TGTGCCAGCAGCCAAGCCGCGGCTAGTGGTGAAAAACTGTTTTTT,CASSQAAASGEKLFF,TRBJ1-4,TRBV14,15,few,NA
TGTGCCAGCAGTGAGGAGGGGACCTATGGCTACACCTTC,CASSEEGTYGYTF,TRBJ1-2,TRBV2,13,few,NA
TGTGCCAGCAGCTTCTCCGGGACAGTCCATACTAACTATGGCTACACCTTC,CASSFSGTVHTNYGYTF,TRBJ1-2,TRBV7-9,17,NA,TRBD1
TGTGCCAGCTCACCACTGGGGGCAGGGACTACCTACGAGCAGTACTTC,CASSPLGAGTTYEQYF,TRBJ2-7,TRBV18,16,NA,NA
TGTGCCAGCAGCTTAGTTGGGGGCAGAACGGGGTACGAGCAGTACTTC,CASSLVGGRTGYEQYF,TRBJ2-7,TRBV7-2,16,NA,NA
TGCGCCAGCAGCCCCAGGAGCGGGAGGCAACACAATGAGCAGTTCTTC,CASSPRSGRQHNEQFF,TRBJ2-1,TRBV5-1,16,few,TRBD2
TGTGCCAGCAGCTCATATAATACTGGGGTGAATGAGCAGTTCTTC,CASSSYNTGVNEQFF,TRBJ2-1,TRBV7-3,15,few,NA
TGTGCCAGCAGTCCATTCGGCAGGGCCGGACAAGAGACCCAGTACTTC,CASSPFGRAGQETQYF,TRBJ2-5,TRBV6-2/TRBV6-3,16,NA,NA
TGTGCCAGCAGCCTCATCCTCCAACAGGGGAATGAGGGCACTGAAGCTTTCTTT,CASSLILQQGNEGTEAFF,TRBJ1-1,TRBV7-6,18,NA,TRBD1
TGTGCCAGCAGCCAAAGGGAGGGGGCGCAGCACTATGGCTACACCTTC,CASSQREGAQHYGYTF,TRBJ1-2,TRBV4-2,16,NA,TRBD1
TGTGCCAGCAGCGTAGTCGGGGCGGGGGGGACGCAGTATTTT,CASSVVGAGGTQYF,TRBJ2-3,TRBV9,14,few,TRBD2
TGTGCCAGCAGCGTAGGGGTGACAGGGGACAATGAGCAGTTCTTC,CASSVGVTGDNEQFF,TRBJ2-1,TRBV9,15,few,TRBD1
TGTGCCAGCAGTTACTCGGACATCCAAGAGACCCAGTACTTC,CASSYSDIQETQYF,TRBJ2-5,TRBV6-6,14,NA,NA
TGCGCCAGCAGCCCTGGACTAGCGGGGGGCTATGAGCAGTTCTTC,CASSPGLAGGYEQFF,TRBJ2-1,TRBV5-1,15,NA,TRBD2
TGTGCCAGCAGCGTAGGTGGGGGGGCCAACGTCCTGACTTTC,CASSVGGGANVLTF,TRBJ2-6,TRBV9,14,NA,NA
TGTGCCAGCAGCTTAGCGCTGGGGAATGAGCAGTTCTTC,CASSLALGNEQFF,TRBJ2-1,TRBV7-2,13,NA,NA
TGTGCCAGCAGTCCCCCCAGGGGCCAAAACACCGGGGAGCTGTTTTTT,CASSPPRGQNTGELFF,TRBJ2-2,TRBV12-3/TRBV12-4,16,NA,NA
TGTGCCAGCAGCTTAGCACAGGCCACCGGAGAGCTGTTTTTT,CASSLAQATGELFF,TRBJ2-2,TRBV7-9,14,NA,NA
TGTGCCAGCAGCCAAACCGGGACACGAGTAGAGACCCAGTACTTC,CASSQTGTRVETQYF,TRBJ2-5,TRBV3-1,15,few,NA
TGTGCCAGCACCTACGGAGGGAGAGGCACAGATACGCAGTATTTT,CASTYGGRGTDTQYF,TRBJ2-3,TRBV7-2,15,NA,NA
TGCGCCAGCAGCCAGGGGGGGACCAAAAACATTCAGTACTTC,CASSQGGTKNIQYF,TRBJ2-4,TRBV4-3,14,few,TRBD2
TGCAGTGCTAGACGGGGACTAGCGGGGGACACAGATACGCAGTATTTT,CSARRGLAGDTDTQYF,TRBJ2-3,TRBV20-1,16,few,TRBD2
TGCAGTGCTCCAACTAGCGCGTATACGCAGTATTTT,CSAPTSAYTQYF,TRBJ2-3,TRBV20-1,12,NA,TRBD2
TGTGCCAGCAGCATGACACAGCACACTGAAGCTTTCTTT,CASSMTQHTEAFF,TRBJ1-1,TRBV7-2,13,NA,NA
TGTGCCAGCAGCCAAATAGGAGGCACTGAAGCTTTCTTT,CASSQIGGTEAFF,TRBJ1-1,TRBV3-1,13,few,NA
TGCAGCGTTATCCGAGGGGAGGAAAAACTGTTTTTT,CSVIRGEEKLFF,TRBJ1-4,TRBV29-1,12,NA,NA
TGTGCCAGCAGCTTAGATATCCACACAGATACGCAGTATTTT,CASSLDIHTDTQYF,TRBJ2-3,TRBV7-9,14,NA,NA
TGTGCCAGCACCTTTAAGGGGCCGGGACATGAGCAGTTCTTC,CASTFKGPGHEQFF,TRBJ2-1,TRBV7-2,14,NA,NA
TGTGCCAGCAGTTACAGGGGATCCACCGGGGAGCTGTTTTTT,CASSYRGSTGELFF,TRBJ2-2,TRBV6-2/TRBV6-3,14,once,NA
TGTGCCAGCAGGATTGACAGCACAGATACGCAGTATTTT,CASRIDSTDTQYF,TRBJ2-3,TRBV28,13,once,NA
TGTGCCAGCAGTTTACAGGGGGGAGAGAATGAAAAACTGTTTTTT,CASSLQGGENEKLFF,TRBJ1-4,TRBV6-5,15,NA,TRBD1
TGCAGCGTTGCCGAGGGACAGAAGAACACTGAAGCTTTCTTT,CSVAEGQKNTEAFF,TRBJ1-1,TRBV29-1,14,few,TRBD1
TGCAGTGCCCCTGGACAGGGGAAGGGCTACACCTTC,CSAPGQGKGYTF,TRBJ1-2,TRBV20-1,12,NA,TRBD1